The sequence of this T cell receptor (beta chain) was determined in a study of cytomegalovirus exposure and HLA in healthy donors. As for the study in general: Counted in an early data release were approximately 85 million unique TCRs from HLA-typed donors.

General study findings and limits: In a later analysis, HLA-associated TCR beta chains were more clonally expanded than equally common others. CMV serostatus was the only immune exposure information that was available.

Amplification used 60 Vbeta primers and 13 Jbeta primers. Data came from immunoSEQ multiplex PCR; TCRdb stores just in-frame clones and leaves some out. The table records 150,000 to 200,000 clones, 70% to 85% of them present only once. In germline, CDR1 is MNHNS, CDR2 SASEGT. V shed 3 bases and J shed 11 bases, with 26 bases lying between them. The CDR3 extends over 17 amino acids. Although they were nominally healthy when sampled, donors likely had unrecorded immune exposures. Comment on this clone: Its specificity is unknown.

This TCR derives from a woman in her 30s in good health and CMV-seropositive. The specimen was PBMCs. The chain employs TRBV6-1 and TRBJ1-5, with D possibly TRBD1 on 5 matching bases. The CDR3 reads CASSELGRSPWGVSQHF. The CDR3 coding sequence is TGTGCCAGCAGTGAGTTGGGCAGGAGCCCCTGGGGGGTATCCCAGCATTTT.